Presented here are 22 T cell receptor beta chains from one specimen sequenced in a study of shared clonotypes between healthy human individuals. Assay: immunoSEQ multiplex PCR; the TCRdb copy retains only in-frame clones and omits some. The sample has 550,000 to 700,000 clones, roughly 72% seen once; the top ten hold around 2%. The sequenced material came from memory CD4+ T cells sorted from blood. Stated subset: CD45RA-negative fraction. These receptors were taken from a woman under 40 in good health.

This clone was counted many times. Within the sample, other DNA sequences also encode this same CDR3. The chain uses TRBV5-1 and TRBJ1-2; TRBD1 agrees at 7 bases. CDR3 length: 15 residues. V shed 2 bases, J shed 1 base, and the junction held 5 bases outside the gene matches. Germline CDR1 and CDR2: SGHRS and YFSETQ. The CDR3 region is CASSLGDRDNYGYTF. The CDR3 DNA sequence: TGCGCCAGCAGCTTAGGAGACAGGGATAACTATGGCTACACCTTC.

The V call is TRBV6-6, the J call TRBJ2-7, with 9 bases matching TRBD1. The CDR3 is 14 amino acids. Trimming at V came to 9 bases and at J to 3 bases, leaving 9 bases not matched to a gene. Germline V lookup: CDR1 MNHNY, CDR2 SVGAGI (reference sequence). In nucleotides, the CDR3 is TGTGCCAGTCAATTTCGGGACAGGGACTACGAGCAGTACTTC. Translating gives CASQFRDRDYEQYF.

The chain recombines TRBV14 with TRBJ2-1, with TRBD1 matching 9 bases. The CDR3 sequence is 14 residues long. Germline V gene lookup returns CDR1 SGHDN and CDR2 FVKESK. J lost 6 bases, V lost 4 bases, and 4 bases had no gene match. The CDR3 sequence: CASSPGTGFNEQFF. Here the CDR3 DNA reads TGTGCCAGCAGCCCCGGGACAGGGTTCAATGAGCAGTTCTTC.

The chain recombines TRBV27 with TRBJ2-1, with D hard to call. V was cut by 5 bases and J by 4 bases, with 15 bases left in between. Germline V CDR1 and CDR2: MNHEY, SMNVEV (reference sequence). There are 15 residues in the CDR3. Written as DNA, the CDR3 is TGTGCCAGCAGTCGATTCTGGACGGAATACAATGAGCAGTTCTTC. This sequence encodes CASSRFWTEYNEQFF.

The chain links TRBV14 to TRBJ2-7; TRBD2 matches at 8 bases. Looked up from germline, CDR1 is SGHDN and CDR2 is FVKESK. J was trimmed by 4 bases and V by 1 base; bases with no gene match: 6. There are 15 residues in the CDR3. This CDR3 reads CASSQAVAGRYEQYF. The CDR3 DNA follows: TGTGCCAGCAGCCAAGCGGTAGCGGGGCGTTACGAGCAGTACTTC.

The J gene is TRBJ2-5, the V gene TRBV10-3; TRBD2 is a possible D gene (6 bases). Germline V gene lookup returns CDR1 ENHRY and CDR2 SYGVKD. The CDR3 loop spans 15 amino acids. Trimming cost V 3 bases and J 5 bases, with 16 bases left between them. CDR3 nucleotides: TGTGCCATCAGTGATTCGGGGGAGTTAGGGGAGACCCAGTACTTC. It specifies CAISDSGELGETQYF.

The genes are TRBV19 and TRBJ2-2, with TRBD2 matching over 7 bases. The CDR3 extends over 15 amino acids. V shed 4 bases, J shed 5 bases, and the junction held 7 bases outside the gene matches. Germline CDR1 reads LNHDA; CDR2 reads SQIVND (reference sequence). The CDR3 protein is CASSNGPGGTGELFF. The DNA of the CDR3 is TGTGCCAGTAGTAACGGACCCGGGGGGACCGGGGAGCTGTTTTTT.

The chain couples TRBV28 to TRBJ2-2; D unresolved. This CDR3 is 17 amino acids long. Germline V lookup: CDR1 MDHEN, CDR2 SYDVKM. The V end lost 0 bases, the J end lost 6 bases, and 17 bases lay between the germline ends. This CDR3 reads CASSLWDLRTGSGELFF. CDR3 in DNA: TGTGCCAGCAGTTTATGGGATTTGCGGACCGGGTCCGGGGAGCTGTTTTTT. The variable domain in full, with the rest retrieved from reference TRBV28 and TRBJ2-2, is DVKVTQSSRYLVKRTGEKVFLECVQDMDHENMFWYRQDPGLGLRLIYFSYDVKMKEKGDIPEGYSVSREKKERFSLILESASTNQTSMYLCASSLWDLRTGSGELFFGEGSRLTVL.

Written as DNA, the CDR3 is TGTGCCAGCAGCTTCCGACAGGTCACTGAAGCTTTCTTT. Its translation: CASSFRQVTEAFF. The rearrangement joins TRBV7-2 to TRBJ1-1, with D tentatively TRBD1 (6 bases). V lost 3 bases and J lost 4, with 9 bases in between. The V gene's germline CDR1 is SGHTA and CDR2 FQGNSA. The CDR3 length is 13 residues.

The V gene is TRBV6-1, the J gene TRBJ1-1; maybe TRBD1 (6 bases). The CDR3 totals 13 residues. Trimming shortened V by 6 bases and J by 4 bases, and 12 bases separated the two germline ends. Germline V lookup: CDR1 MNHNS, CDR2 SASEGT. CDR3 sequence reads: CASRQTGSTEAFF. The CDR3 DNA follows: TGTGCCAGCAGACAGACAGGATCCACTGAAGCTTTCTTT.

This clone was seen a handful of times. The chain recombines TRBV27 with TRBJ2-7; 7 bases fit TRBD1. This CDR3 spans 13 amino acids. V was clipped by 2 bases and J by 3 bases; unmatched bases: 1. Germline V gene sequence: CDR1 MNHEY, CDR2 SMNVEV (reference sequence). The CDR3 bases are TGTGCCAGCAGTTTAAGGACAGGCTACGAGCAGTACTTC. It codes for CASSLRTGYEQYF.

The DNA of the CDR3 is TGTGCCAGCAGTTTGACCTTCCAAAAATATGGCTACACCTTC. This codes for CASSLTFQKYGYTF. The rearrangement links TRBV28 to TRBJ1-2; D remains ambiguous. V was trimmed by 3 bases and J by 5 bases, leaving 13 bases between them. Germline lookup yields CDR1 MDHEN and CDR2 SYDVKM. This CDR3 comprises 14 residues.

This clone has more than one count but fewer than ten. The rearrangement joins TRBV7-7 to TRBJ2-2; D unclear. Trimming pared 1 base from V and 3 bases from J, leaving 6 bases between. CDR3 length: 14 residues. Germline V gene lookup returns CDR1 SSHAT and CDR2 FNYEAQ (reference sequence). The CDR3 protein is CASSLGGHTGELFF. The CDR3 DNA reads as TGTGCCAGCAGCTTAGGGGGTCACACCGGGGAGCTGTTTTTT.

V and J are TRBV7-9 and TRBJ2-2; TRBD2 matches at 15 bases. V trimming: 5 bases; J trimming: 3 bases; junction bases outside the gene matches: 10. In germline, CDR1 is SEHNR, CDR2 FQNEAQ (reference sequence). The CDR3 extends over 19 amino acids. CDR3: CASSGTGTSGRTDTGELFF. CDR3 in DNA: TGTGCCAGCAGCGGGACCGGGACTAGCGGGAGGACCGACACCGGGGAGCTGTTTTTT.

This chain joins TRBV7-9 and TRBJ2-1, with TRBD1 as a possible D gene (5 bases). Germline V gene lookup returns CDR1 SEHNR and CDR2 FQNEAQ (reference sequence). V lost 7 bases, J lost 5 bases, and 15 bases lay in between. CDR3 size: 14 residues. As DNA, the CDR3 is TGTGCCAGCAACTTGGGGCAGTCACACAATGAGCAGTTCTTC. Its translation: CASNLGQSHNEQFF.

The chain joins TRBV19 to TRBJ2-2, with 7 bases matching TRBD2. This CDR3 is built from 16 residues. The germline V gene has CDR1 LNHDA and CDR2 SQIVND (reference sequence). After removal of 4 bases from V and 7 bases from J, the junction contained 12 bases not matched to a gene. Here the CDR3 reads CASSNGDAGAGGELFF. The CDR3 DNA reads as TGTGCCAGTAGTAATGGGGATGCGGGAGCCGGCGGGGAGCTGTTTTTT.

J is TRBJ2-3 and V is TRBV5-8, with no clear D. The CDR3 covers 15 residues. Germline values: CDR1 SGHTS, CDR2 YDEGEE. The V end lost 0 bases, the J end lost 1 base, and 9 bases lay between the germline ends. This chain's CDR3 is CASSLDGVGTDTQYF. CDR3 sequence (DNA): TGTGCCAGCAGCTTGGATGGGGTGGGCACAGATACGCAGTATTTT. The full variable domain, in which reference TRBV5-8 and TRBJ2-3 provide the parts outside the CDR3, is EAGVTQSPTHLIKTRGQQATLRCSPISGHTSVYWYQQALGLGLQFLLWYDEGEERNRGNFPPRFSGRQFPNYSSELNVNALELEDSALYLCASSLDGVGTDTQYFGPGTRLTVL.

This clone was seen once. V gene TRBV30 combines with J gene TRBJ1-4; no clear D. Trimming removed 5 bases at V and 3 bases at J, with 10 bases between. The CDR3 runs to 13 residues. Per the germline V gene, CDR1 is GTSNPN and CDR2 is SVGIG (reference sequence). The CDR3 protein is CAWQERANEKLFF. The CDR3 DNA sequence: TGTGCCTGGCAGGAGAGGGCTAATGAAAAACTGTTTTTT.

This chain uses TRBV5-1 with TRBJ2-7, with 9 positions matching TRBD1. Germline V gene lookup returns CDR1 SGHRS and CDR2 YFSETQ. Trimming cost V 1 base and J 3 bases; bases outside gene matches: 8. The CDR3 totals 16 residues. CDR3: CASSLRSGTGNYEQYF. CDR3 DNA: TGCGCCAGCAGCTTGCGTTCCGGGACAGGGAACTACGAGCAGTACTTC.

The rearrangement joins TRBV4-2 to TRBJ1-1; 7 bases line up with TRBD1. The CDR3 covers 17 residues. Germline V gene lookup returns CDR1 LGHNA and CDR2 YNFKEQ. J was trimmed by 5 bases and V by 2 bases; bases with no gene match: 14. The CDR3 DNA reads as TGTGCCAGCAGCCAATCTCTCCTTTTAGACAGGGTTACTGAAGCTTTCTTT. This encodes CASSQSLLLDRVTEAFF.

The chain carries TRBV5-1 and TRBJ2-1, with D unresolved. CDR3 length: 15 amino acids. Germline V gene sequence: CDR1 SGHRS, CDR2 YFSETQ. V lost 4 bases and J lost 4, with 15 bases in between. This chain's CDR3 is CASSPDLTVYNEQFF. CDR3 sequence (DNA): TGCGCCAGCAGCCCCGACCTTACGGTATACAATGAGCAGTTCTTC.

The chain uses TRBV28 and TRBJ2-1; D unresolved. V lost 6 bases to trimming and J lost 0 bases, with 9 bases between them. The CDR3 sequence is 14 residues long. Germline V gene lookup returns CDR1 MDHEN and CDR2 SYDVKM. CDR3 in amino acids: CASRRHSSYNEQFF. DNA for the CDR3: TGTGCCAGCAGAAGACATAGCTCCTACAATGAGCAGTTCTTC.